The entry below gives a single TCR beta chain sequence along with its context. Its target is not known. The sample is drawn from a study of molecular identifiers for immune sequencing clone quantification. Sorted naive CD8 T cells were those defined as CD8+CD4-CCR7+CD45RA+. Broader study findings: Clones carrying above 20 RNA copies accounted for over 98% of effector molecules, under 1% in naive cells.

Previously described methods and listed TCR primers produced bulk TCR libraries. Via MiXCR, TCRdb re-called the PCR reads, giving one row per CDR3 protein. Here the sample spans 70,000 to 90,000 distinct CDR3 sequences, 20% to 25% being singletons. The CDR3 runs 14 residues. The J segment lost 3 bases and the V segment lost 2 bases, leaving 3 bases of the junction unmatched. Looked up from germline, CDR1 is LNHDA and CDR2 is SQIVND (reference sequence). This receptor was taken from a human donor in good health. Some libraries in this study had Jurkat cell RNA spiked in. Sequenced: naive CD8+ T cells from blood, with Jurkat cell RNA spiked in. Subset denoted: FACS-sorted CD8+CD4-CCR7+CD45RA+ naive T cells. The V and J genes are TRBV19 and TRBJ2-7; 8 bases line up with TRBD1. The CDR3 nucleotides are TGTGCCAGTAGTATACCGGACAGGGTCTACGAGCAGTACTTC. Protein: CASSIPDRVYEQYF.